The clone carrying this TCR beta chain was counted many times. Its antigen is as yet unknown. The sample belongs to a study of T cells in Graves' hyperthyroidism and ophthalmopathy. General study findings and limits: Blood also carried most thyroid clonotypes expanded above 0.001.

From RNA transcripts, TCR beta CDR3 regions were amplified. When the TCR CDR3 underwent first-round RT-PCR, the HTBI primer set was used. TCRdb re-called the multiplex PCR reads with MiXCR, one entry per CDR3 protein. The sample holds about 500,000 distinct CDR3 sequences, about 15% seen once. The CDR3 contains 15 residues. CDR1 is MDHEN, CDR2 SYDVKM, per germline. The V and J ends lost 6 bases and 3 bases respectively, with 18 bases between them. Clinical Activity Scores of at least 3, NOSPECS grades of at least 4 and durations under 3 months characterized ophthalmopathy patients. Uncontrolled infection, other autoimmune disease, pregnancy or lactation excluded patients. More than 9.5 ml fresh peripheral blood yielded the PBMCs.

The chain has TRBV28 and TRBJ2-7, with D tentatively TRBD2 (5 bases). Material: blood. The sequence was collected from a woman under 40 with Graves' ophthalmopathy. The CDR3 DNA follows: TGTGCCAGCAGCCCCCCCCAGGTGAGGGTCTACGAGCAGTACTTC. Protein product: CASSPPQVRVYEQYF.